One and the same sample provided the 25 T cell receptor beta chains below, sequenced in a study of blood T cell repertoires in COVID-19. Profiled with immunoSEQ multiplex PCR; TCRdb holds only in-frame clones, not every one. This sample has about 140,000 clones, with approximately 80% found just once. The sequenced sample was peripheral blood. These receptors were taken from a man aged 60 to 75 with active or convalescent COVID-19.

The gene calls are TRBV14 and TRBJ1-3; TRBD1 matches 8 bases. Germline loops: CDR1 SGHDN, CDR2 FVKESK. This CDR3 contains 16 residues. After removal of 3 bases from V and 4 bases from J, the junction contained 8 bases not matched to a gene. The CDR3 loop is CASSHQPTGAGNTIYF. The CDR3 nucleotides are TGTGCCAGCAGCCACCAACCGACAGGGGCCGGAAACACCATATATTTT.

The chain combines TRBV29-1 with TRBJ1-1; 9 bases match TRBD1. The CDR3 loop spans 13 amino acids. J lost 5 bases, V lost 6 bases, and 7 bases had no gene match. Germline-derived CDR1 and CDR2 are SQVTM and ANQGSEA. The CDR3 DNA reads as TGCAGCGTCCCCACAGGGGGCGCGACTGAAGCTTTCTTT. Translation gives CSVPTGGATEAFF.

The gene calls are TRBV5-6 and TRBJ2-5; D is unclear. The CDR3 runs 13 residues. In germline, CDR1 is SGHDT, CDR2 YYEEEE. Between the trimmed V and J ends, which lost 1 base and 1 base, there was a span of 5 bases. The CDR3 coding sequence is TGTGCCAGCAGCTTGAACACCCAAGAGACCCAGTACTTC. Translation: CASSLNTQETQYF.

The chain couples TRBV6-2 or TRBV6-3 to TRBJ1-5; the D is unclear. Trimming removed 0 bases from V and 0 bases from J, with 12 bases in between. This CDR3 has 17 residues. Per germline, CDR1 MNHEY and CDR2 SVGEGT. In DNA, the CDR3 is TGTGCCAGCAGTTACTCTTCGACTCATTATAGCAATCAGCCCCAGCATTTT. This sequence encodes CASSYSSTHYSNQPQHF.

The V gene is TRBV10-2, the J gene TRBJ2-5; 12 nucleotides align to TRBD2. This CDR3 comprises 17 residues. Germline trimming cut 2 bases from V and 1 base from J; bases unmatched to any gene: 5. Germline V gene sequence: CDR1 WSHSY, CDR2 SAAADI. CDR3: CASSEPLLAGGQETQYF. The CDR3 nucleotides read TGCGCCAGCAGTGAGCCCCTACTAGCGGGGGGCCAAGAGACCCAGTACTTC.

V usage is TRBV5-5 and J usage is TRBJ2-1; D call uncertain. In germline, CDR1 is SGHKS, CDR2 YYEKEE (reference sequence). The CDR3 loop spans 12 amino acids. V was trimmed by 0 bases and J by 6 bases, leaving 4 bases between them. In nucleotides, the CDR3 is TGTGCCAGCAGCTTGGTTAGCAATGAGCAGTTCTTC. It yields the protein CASSLVSNEQFF.

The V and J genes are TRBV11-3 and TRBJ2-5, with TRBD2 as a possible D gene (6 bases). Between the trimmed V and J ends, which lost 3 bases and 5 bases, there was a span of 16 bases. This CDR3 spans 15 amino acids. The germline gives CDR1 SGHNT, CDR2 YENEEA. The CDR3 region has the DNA TGTGCCAGCAGCTTCGGAGGGAGTTTCCTTGAGACCCAGTACTTC. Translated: CASSFGGSFLETQYF. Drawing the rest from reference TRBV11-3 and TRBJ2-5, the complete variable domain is EAGVVQSPRYKIIEKKQPVAFWCNPISGHNTLYWYLQNLGQGPELLIRYENEEAVDDSQLPKDRFSAERLKGVDSTLKIQPAELGDSAVYLCASSFGGSFLETQYFGPGTRLLVL.

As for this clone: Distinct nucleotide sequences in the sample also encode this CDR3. CDR3 bases: TGTGCCAGCAGCCCGACCGGGTATGAGCAGTTCTTC. Translating it yields CASSPTGYEQFF. The genes are TRBV9 and TRBJ2-1; D unresolved. V was shortened by 4 bases and J by 8 bases, with 10 bases between the two germline ends. CDR3 size: 12 residues. From germline, CDR1 is SGDLS and CDR2 YYNGEE.

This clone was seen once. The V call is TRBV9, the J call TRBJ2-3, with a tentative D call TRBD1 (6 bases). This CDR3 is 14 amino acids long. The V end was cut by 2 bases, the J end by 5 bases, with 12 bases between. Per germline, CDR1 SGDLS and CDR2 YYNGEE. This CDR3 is CASSVRYREDTQYF. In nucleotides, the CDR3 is TGTGCCAGCAGCGTTCGGTACAGGGAAGATACGCAGTATTTT.

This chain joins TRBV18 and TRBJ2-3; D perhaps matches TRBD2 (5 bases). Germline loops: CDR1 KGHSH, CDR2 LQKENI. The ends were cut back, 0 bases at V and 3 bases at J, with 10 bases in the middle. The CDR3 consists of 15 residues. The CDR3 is CASSPPSSLTDTQYF. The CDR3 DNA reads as TGTGCCAGCTCACCACCGTCTAGCTTGACAGATACGCAGTATTTT.

This CDR3 reads CASSPDRGAYNEQFF. CDR3 sequence (DNA): TGCGCCAGCAGCCCCGACAGGGGAGCCTACAATGAGCAGTTCTTC. This chain links TRBV4-3 with TRBJ2-1; 8 bases fit TRBD1. CDR1 is LGHNA and CDR2 is YSLEER in the germline V gene. The CDR3 spans 15 residues. V shed 4 bases and J 2 bases; nucleotides not matched to a gene: 4.

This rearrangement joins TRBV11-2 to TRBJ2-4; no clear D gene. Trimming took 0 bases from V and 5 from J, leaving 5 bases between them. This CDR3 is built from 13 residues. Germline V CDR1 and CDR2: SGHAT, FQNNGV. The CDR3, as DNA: TGTGCCAGCAGCTTAGACCGGGAAAACATTCAGTACTTC. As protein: CASSLDRENIQYF. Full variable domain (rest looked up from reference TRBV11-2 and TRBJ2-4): EAGVAQSPRYKIIEKRQSVAFWCNPISGHATLYWYQQILGQGPKLLIQFQNNGVVDDSQLPKDRFSAERLKGVDSTLKIQPAKLEDSAVYLCASSLDRENIQYFGAGTRLSVL.

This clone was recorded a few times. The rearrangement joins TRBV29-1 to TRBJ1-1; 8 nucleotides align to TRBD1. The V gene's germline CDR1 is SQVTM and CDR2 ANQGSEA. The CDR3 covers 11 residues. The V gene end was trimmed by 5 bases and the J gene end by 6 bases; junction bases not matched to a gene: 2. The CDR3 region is CSVWTGSEAFF. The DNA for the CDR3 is TGCAGCGTTTGGACAGGGTCTGAAGCTTTCTTT. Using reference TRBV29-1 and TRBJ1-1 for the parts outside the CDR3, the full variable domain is SAVISQKPSRDICQRGTSLTIQCQVDSQVTMMFWYRQQPGQSLTLIATANQGSEATYESGFVIDKFPISRPNLTFSTLTVSNMSPEDSSIYLCSVWTGSEAFFGQGTRLTVV.

In DNA, the CDR3 is TGTGCCAGCAGCCCTTCTGTATGGACAGGAGCTAACTATGGCTACACCTTC. Its translation is CASSPSVWTGANYGYTF. This chain joins TRBV7-2 and TRBJ1-2; TRBD1 agrees at 7 bases. Germline V gene lookup returns CDR1 SGHTA and CDR2 FQGNSA. V lost 5 bases, J lost 0 bases, and 12 bases stayed unmatched. The CDR3 is made up of 17 amino acids. Supplemented by reference TRBV7-2 and TRBJ1-2, the full variable domain reads GAGVSQSPSNKVTEKGKDVELRCDPISGHTALYWYRQSLGQGLEFLIYFQGNSAPDKSGLPSDRFSAERTGGSVSTLTIQRTQQEDSAVYLCASSPSVWTGANYGYTFGSGTRLTVV.

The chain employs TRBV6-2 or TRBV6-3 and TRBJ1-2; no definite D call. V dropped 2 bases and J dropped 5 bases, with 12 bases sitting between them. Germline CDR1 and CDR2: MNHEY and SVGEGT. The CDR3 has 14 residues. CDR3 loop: CASSYGTAHYGYTF. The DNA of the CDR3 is TGTGCCAGCAGTTACGGTACAGCTCATTATGGCTACACCTTC.

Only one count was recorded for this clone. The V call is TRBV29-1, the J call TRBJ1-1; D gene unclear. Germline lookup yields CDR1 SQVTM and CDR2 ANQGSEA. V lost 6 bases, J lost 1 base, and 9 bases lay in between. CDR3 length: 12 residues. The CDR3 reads CSVTSGNTEAFF. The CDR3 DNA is TGCAGCGTCACTTCGGGGAACACTGAAGCTTTCTTT.

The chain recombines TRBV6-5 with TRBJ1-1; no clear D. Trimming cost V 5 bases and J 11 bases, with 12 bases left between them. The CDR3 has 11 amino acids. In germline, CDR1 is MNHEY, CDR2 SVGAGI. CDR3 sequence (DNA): TGTGCCAGCAGTCCTCAATTGGAGGCTTTCTTT. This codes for CASSPQLEAFF.

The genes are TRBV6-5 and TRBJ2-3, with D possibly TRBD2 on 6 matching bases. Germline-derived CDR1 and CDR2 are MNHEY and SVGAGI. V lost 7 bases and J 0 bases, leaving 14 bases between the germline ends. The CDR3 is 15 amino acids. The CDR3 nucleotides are TGTGCCAGCAAAACCTTAGCGGACAGCACAGATACGCAGTATTTT. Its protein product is CASKTLADSTDTQYF.

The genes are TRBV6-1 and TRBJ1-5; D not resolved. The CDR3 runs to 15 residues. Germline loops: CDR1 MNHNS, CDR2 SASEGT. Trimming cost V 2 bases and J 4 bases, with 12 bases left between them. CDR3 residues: CASSEYYGPNQPQHF. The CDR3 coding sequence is TGTGCCAGCAGTGAATATTATGGGCCTAATCAGCCCCAGCATTTT.

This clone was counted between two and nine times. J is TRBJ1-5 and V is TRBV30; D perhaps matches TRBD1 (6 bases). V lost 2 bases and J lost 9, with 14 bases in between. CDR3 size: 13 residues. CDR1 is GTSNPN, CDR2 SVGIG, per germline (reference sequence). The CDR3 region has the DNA TGTGCCTGGAGTTCAGGGGTCCGGGGGCCCCAGCATTTT. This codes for CAWSSGVRGPQHF.

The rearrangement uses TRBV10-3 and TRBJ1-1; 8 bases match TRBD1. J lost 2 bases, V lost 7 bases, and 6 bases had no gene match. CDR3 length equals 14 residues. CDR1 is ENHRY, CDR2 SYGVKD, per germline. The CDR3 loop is CAITTDRGNTEAFF. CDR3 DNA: TGTGCCATCACCACCGACAGGGGAAACACTGAAGCTTTCTTT.

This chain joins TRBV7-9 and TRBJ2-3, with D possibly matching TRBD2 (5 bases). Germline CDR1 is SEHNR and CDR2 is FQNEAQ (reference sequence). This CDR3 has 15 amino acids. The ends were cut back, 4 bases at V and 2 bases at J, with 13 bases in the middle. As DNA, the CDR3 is TGTGCCAGCAGCTATCCGGGAACTACCACAGATACGCAGTATTTT. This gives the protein CASSYPGTTTDTQYF.

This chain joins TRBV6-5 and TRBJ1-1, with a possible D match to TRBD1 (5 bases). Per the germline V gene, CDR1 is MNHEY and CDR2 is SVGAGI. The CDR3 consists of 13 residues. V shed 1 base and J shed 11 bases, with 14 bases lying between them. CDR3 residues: CASSYFRQGDAFF. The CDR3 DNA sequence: TGTGCCAGCAGTTACTTTCGGCAGGGCGATGCTTTCTTT.

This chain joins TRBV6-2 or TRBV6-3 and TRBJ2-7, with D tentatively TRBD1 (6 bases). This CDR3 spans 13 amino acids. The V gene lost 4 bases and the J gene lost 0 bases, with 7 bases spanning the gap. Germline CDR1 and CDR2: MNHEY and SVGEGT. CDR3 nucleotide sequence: TGTGCCAGCAGTTGGGACAACTCCTACGAGCAGTACGTC. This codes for CASSWDNSYEQYV.

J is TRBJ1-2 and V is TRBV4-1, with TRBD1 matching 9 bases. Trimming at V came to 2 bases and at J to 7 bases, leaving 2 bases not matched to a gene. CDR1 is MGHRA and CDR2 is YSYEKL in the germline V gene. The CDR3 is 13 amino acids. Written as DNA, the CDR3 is TGCGCCAGCAGCCAACGGGACAGGGTTGGCTACACCTTC. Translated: CASSQRDRVGYTF.